Following are 32 T cell receptor beta chains from one sample sequenced in a study of neurological immune-mediated disorders (dated by TCRdb to the late 2010s). Libraries were constructed by 5' RACE. The sample was run on an Illumina HiSeq 2500. TCRdb applied fastp at Q25 and MiXCR to the public reads, then kept only in-frame beta chains. Every CDR3 protein is listed once, alongside the most common genes and DNA of its rows. A total of 84,000 or so distinct CDR3 sequences appear in this sample, roughly 4.5% of them only once. The top ten constitute around 5% of the sample. The time point label, as the study defines it: longitudinal time-point 3. Sequenced: PBMCs. These receptors were taken from a woman in her sixties with multiple sclerosis.

In its sample, this clonotype was seen many times. The rearrangement links TRBV3-1 to TRBJ1-1, with 7 positions matching TRBD1. Germline V CDR1 and CDR2: LGHDT, YNNKEL (reference sequence). This CDR3 has 15 amino acids. With 3 bases clipped from V and 3 bases from J, the junction kept 7 bases outside the gene matches. CDR3 region: CASSQRQGVYTEAFF. In DNA, the CDR3 is TGTGCCAGCAGCCAGAGACAGGGAGTTTACACTGAAGCTTTCTTT.

This clonotype has at least ten counts. The CDR3 reads CSARERLRGQSSYEQYF. CDR3 DNA sequence: TGCAGTGCTAGAGAGAGGTTGCGGGGCCAAAGCTCCTACGAGCAGTACTTC. J is TRBJ2-7 and V is TRBV20-1, with D possibly TRBD2 on 6 matching bases. The CDR3 has 17 residues. V was clipped by 0 bases and J by 0 bases, with 18 bases between them. Per germline, CDR1 DFQATT and CDR2 SNEGSKA (reference sequence).

This clonotype was seen at least ten times. V is TRBV20-1 and J is TRBJ2-5; perhaps TRBD1 as D (6 bases). CDR1 is DFQATT and CDR2 is SNEGSKA in the germline V gene (reference sequence). Trimming stripped 5 bases from V and 4 bases from J, with 17 bases between. The CDR3 consists of 14 residues. This CDR3 reads CSAADSIGAETQYF. The CDR3 DNA reads TGCAGTGCTGCGGACAGCATTGGGGCAGAGACCCAGTACTTC.

This clonotype was counted at least ten times. The V and J genes are TRBV14 and TRBJ2-7, with 7 nucleotides matching TRBD1. This CDR3 is 14 amino acids long. Germline CDR1 SGHDN, CDR2 FVKESK. With 1 base clipped from V and 4 bases from J, the junction kept 4 bases outside the gene matches. The CDR3 nucleotides read TGTGCCAGCAGCCAAGGGGACAGCGTGTACGAGCAGTACTTC. Translating it yields CASSQGDSVYEQYF.

This clonotype was observed many times. The chain is built from TRBV4-1 and TRBJ2-3; D tentatively reads TRBD1 or TRBD2 (5 bases each). Trimming took 4 bases from V and 1 from J, leaving 12 bases between them. The length of the CDR3 is 15 residues. Germline CDR1 is MGHRA and CDR2 is YSYEKL. The CDR3 loop is CASSLTGTGTDTQYF. CDR3 DNA: TGCGCCAGCAGCCTCACCGGGACGGGCACAGATACGCAGTATTTT.

This clonotype has ten or more counts. The rearrangement joins TRBV20-1 to TRBJ2-3; D possibly uses TRBD1 or TRBD2 (5 bases each). Trimming left V 1 base short and J 5 bases short, with 10 bases between. Germline CDR1 is DFQATT and CDR2 is SNEGSKA (reference sequence). The CDR3 runs to 13 residues. The DNA for the CDR3 is TGCAGTGCTAGAGCGGTTGGGGGAGATACGCAGTATTTT. Encoded protein: CSARAVGGDTQYF.

This clonotype was recorded many times. The chain employs TRBV12-3 or TRBV12-4 and TRBJ2-7; D is perhaps TRBD1 (5 bases). The CDR3 loop spans 11 amino acids. Trimming took 5 bases from V and 4 from J, leaving 6 bases between them. CDR3 DNA: TGTGCCAGCAGTCGACAGTACGAGCAGTACTTC. Amino acid sequence: CASSRQYEQYF.

The chain employs TRBV19 and TRBJ2-7, with 10 bases matching TRBD2. V lost 4 bases to trimming and J lost 5 bases; unmatched junction nucleotides: 11. The CDR3 has 16 amino acids. In germline, CDR1 is LNHDA, CDR2 SQIVND (reference sequence). CDR3 amino acids: CASSNPGTSVVDEQYF. Here the CDR3 DNA reads TGTGCCAGTAGTAATCCCGGGACTAGCGTCGTCGACGAGCAGTACTTC.

This clonotype was found many times. The genes are TRBV12-3 or TRBV12-4 and TRBJ1-6; D is undetermined. The CDR3 is made up of 14 amino acids. Trimming cost V 1 base and J 9 bases, with 10 bases left between them. DNA for the CDR3: TGTGCCAGCAGTTTAGGCGCAGTCGGTTCACCCCTCCACTTT. Translating it yields CASSLGAVGSPLHF.

This clonotype was detected many times. The rearrangement links TRBV10-3 to TRBJ1-2; D is unclear. Per the germline V gene, CDR1 is ENHRY and CDR2 is SYGVKD. V lost 2 bases and J lost 3, with 10 bases in between. The CDR3 extends over 14 amino acids. The DNA for the CDR3 is TGTGCCATCAGTGAGGATATTCGATACTATGGCTACACCTTC. This encodes CAISEDIRYYGYTF.

This clonotype showed up many times. The chain employs TRBV5-5 and TRBJ1-5, with TRBD1 matching 8 bases. The length of the CDR3 is 19 residues. Germline V lookup: CDR1 SGHKS, CDR2 YYEKEE (reference sequence). Trimming at V came to 4 bases and at J to 0 bases, leaving 15 bases not matched to a gene. The CDR3 region is CASSGWTGPTPYSNQPQHF. CDR3 DNA sequence: TGTGCCAGCAGCGGGTGGACAGGGCCCACCCCATATAGCAATCAGCCCCAGCATTTT.

This clonotype was picked up many times. The chain carries TRBV18 and TRBJ1-5; D perhaps matches TRBD1 (5 bases). The CDR3 sequence is 16 residues long. The germline V gene has CDR1 KGHSH and CDR2 LQKENI. V was clipped by 3 bases and J by 1 base, with 13 bases between them. CDR3 coding DNA: TGTGCCAGCTCACCCACCGGGGGGAAGAGCAATCAGCCCCAGCATTTT. Translating gives CASSPTGGKSNQPQHF.

On this clonotype itself: A read error may explain this, as a much larger clone is one base away. The V and J genes are TRBV29-1 and TRBJ1-2; D unresolved. Germline CDR1 SQVTM, CDR2 ANQGSEA. Trimming took off 4 bases at V and 6 bases at J, with 12 bases between the two ends. The CDR3 consists of 12 residues. The CDR3 here is CSVADTTHGYTF. The CDR3 bases are TGCAGCGTTGCCGACACGACACATGGCTACACCTTC.

This clonotype was seen ten or more times. This sequence joins TRBV12-3 or TRBV12-4 and TRBJ1-3; no clear D. The CDR3 extends over 13 amino acids. Trimming cost V 3 bases and J 1 base, with 4 bases left between them. Here the CDR3 DNA reads TGTGCCAGCAGTTTTGGTTCTGGAAACACCATATATTTT. Protein sequence: CASSFGSGNTIYF.

Notes on this clonotype: The junction departs from germline at one end; a sequencing error may be responsible. The V gene is TRBV29-1, the J gene TRBJ2-2; D may be TRBD1 (5 bases). The germline V gene encodes CDR1 SQVTM and CDR2 ANQGSEA. The CDR3 totals 12 residues. The CDR3 coding sequence is TGCAGCGTCGGCAGACAGAACGGTGAGCAGTTTTTT. Protein sequence: CSVGRQNGEQFF.

In its sample, this clonotype was seen many times. The chain couples TRBV5-8 to TRBJ1-3, with TRBD1 as a possible D gene (5 bases). Trimming took 5 bases from V and 0 from J, leaving 12 bases between them. The CDR3 is made up of 15 amino acids. Germline-derived CDR1 and CDR2 are SGHTS and YDEGEE. The CDR3 reads CASRHPGFSGNTIYF. Here the CDR3 DNA reads TGTGCCAGCAGACACCCAGGGTTCTCTGGAAACACCATATATTTT.

The table lists this clonotype with many counts. V usage is TRBV4-1 and J usage is TRBJ1-2, with D uncertain. The CDR3 covers 14 residues. From germline, CDR1 is MGHRA and CDR2 YSYEKL. Deletions cut 0 bases from V and 6 bases from J, with 11 bases between. For the CDR3, the DNA is TGCGCCAGCAGCCAAGAGGAGGGCTATGATGGCTACACCTTC. Amino acid sequence: CASSQEEGYDGYTF.

This clonotype was recorded at least ten times. The chain employs TRBV18 and TRBJ2-3, with D possibly TRBD2 on 5 matching bases. V dropped 3 bases and J dropped 5 bases, with 9 bases sitting between them. CDR1 is KGHSH and CDR2 is LQKENI in the germline V gene. The CDR3 has 13 amino acids. CDR3 DNA: TGTGCCAGCTCACCGAGGGTAGAAGATACGCAGTATTTT. This sequence encodes CASSPRVEDTQYF.

Ten or more counts support this clonotype. V usage is TRBV5-1 and J usage is TRBJ2-3, with 9 bases fitting TRBD1. The length of the CDR3 is 14 residues. Germline-derived CDR1 and CDR2 are SGHRS and YFSETQ. J gave up 3 bases and V 6 bases, and 5 bases lay outside the gene matches. CDR3 amino acids: CASKNRGLTDTQYF. The CDR3 bases are TGCGCCAGCAAAAACAGGGGGCTGACAGATACGCAGTATTTT.

This clonotype was seen at least ten times. The V call is TRBV7-9, the J call TRBJ1-5, with 9 bases lining up with TRBD1. The V gene end was trimmed by 5 bases and the J gene end by 0 bases; junction bases not matched to a gene: 5. Per the germline V gene, CDR1 is SEHNR and CDR2 is FQNEAQ (reference sequence). The CDR3 length is 16 residues. The chain's CDR3 is CASSSDRGYSNQPQHF. The CDR3 bases are TGTGCCAGCAGCAGCGACAGGGGGTATAGCAATCAGCCCCAGCATTTT.

This clonotype occurred many times. The V call is TRBV18, the J call TRBJ2-4; D is possibly TRBD2 (5 bases). Germline loops: CDR1 KGHSH, CDR2 LQKENI. The CDR3 consists of 16 residues. Trimming took off 2 bases at V and 2 bases at J, with 13 bases between the two ends. CDR3 DNA: TGTGCCAGCTCACCAGATGCGGGCGTAACCAAAAACATTCAGTACTTC. The encoded protein is CASSPDAGVTKNIQYF.

The table lists this clonotype with many counts. The chain joins TRBV5-1 to TRBJ2-1; 10 bases are a match to TRBD2. From germline, CDR1 is SGHRS and CDR2 YFSETQ. Trimming took 4 bases from V and 6 from J; bases not matched to a gene: 13. CDR3 length equals 17 residues. The CDR3, as DNA: TGCGCCAGCAGCCCCGGTAGCGGGGGGATCCTTTTCAATGAGCAGTTCTTC. This codes for CASSPGSGGILFNEQFF.

The sample holds many counts of this clonotype. V usage is TRBV30 and J usage is TRBJ2-1; TRBD1 aligns across 11 bases. V shed 8 bases, J shed 7 bases, and the junction held 7 bases outside the gene matches. The CDR3 runs 13 residues. Germline loops: CDR1 GTSNPN, CDR2 SVGIG (reference sequence). The CDR3 here is CAAGGTGGNEQFF. CDR3 in DNA: TGTGCCGCCGGAGGGACAGGGGGGAATGAGCAGTTCTTC. Full variable domain (remainder filled in from reference TRBV30 and TRBJ2-1): SQTIHQWPATLVQPVGSPLSLECTVEGTSNPNLYWYRQAAGRGLQLLFYSVGIGQISSEVPQNLSASRPQDRQFILSSKKLLLSDSGFYLCAAGGTGGNEQFFGPGTRLTVL.

This clonotype was recorded a few times. This chain links TRBV6-1 with TRBJ1-2; D is unclear. CDR3 size: 17 residues. CDR1 MNHNS and CDR2 SASEGT come from the germline V gene. Trimming removed 0 bases at V and 4 bases at J, with 18 bases between. As DNA, the CDR3 is TGTGCCAGCAGTGAAGCGCTGCCCCGATGGCAAAGCTATGGCTACACCTTC. This encodes CASSEALPRWQSYGYTF.

This clonotype has a count of ten or more. The chain combines TRBV15 with TRBJ1-6; maybe TRBD1 (5 bases). Trimming took off 5 bases at V and 10 bases at J, with 18 bases between the two ends. Germline V gene lookup returns CDR1 LNHNV and CDR2 YYDKDF (reference sequence). This CDR3 is 15 amino acids long. The DNA of the CDR3 is TGTGCCACCAGCCCCGCGGGGGGTGGGGAATCACCCCTCCACTTT. Residues: CATSPAGGGESPLHF.

This clonotype occurred many times. V and J are TRBV5-5 and TRBJ2-3, with 7 bases fitting TRBD2. J was trimmed by 0 bases and V by 0 bases; bases with no gene match: 4. The CDR3 runs 16 residues. CDR1 is SGHKS, CDR2 YYEKEE, per germline (reference sequence). CDR3 sequence (DNA): TGTGCCAGCAGCTTGGGAAGGGGAGGGAGCACAGATACGCAGTATTTT. Translation: CASSLGRGGSTDTQYF.

This clonotype was seen many times. The gene calls are TRBV7-9 and TRBJ1-5; D perhaps matches TRBD1 (5 bases). This CDR3 is built from 14 residues. CDR1 is SEHNR and CDR2 is FQNEAQ in the germline V gene (reference sequence). V was shortened by 1 base and J by 2 bases, with 6 bases between the two germline ends. The CDR3 loop reads CASSLEGGNQPQHF. CDR3 nucleotide sequence: TGTGCCAGCAGCTTAGAAGGGGGCAATCAGCCCCAGCATTTT. Combining the CDR3 with reference TRBV7-9 and TRBJ1-5 gives the whole variable domain DTGVSQNPRHKITKRGQNVTFRCDPISEHNRLYWYRQTLGQGPEFLTYFQNEAQLEKSRLLSDRFSAERPKGSFSTLEIQRTEQGDSAMYLCASSLEGGNQPQHFGDGTRLSIL.

This clonotype was counted ten times or more. One end of the junction varies from germline; a read error may be responsible. The V gene is TRBV5-1, the J gene TRBJ1-1, with no clear D. Germline-derived CDR1 and CDR2 are SGHRS and YFSETQ. CDR3 length equals 13 residues. CDR3 nucleotide sequence: TGTGCCAGCAGTTTTGAGGGAAACACTGAAGCTTTCTTT. It codes for CASSFEGNTEAFF.

The table lists this clonotype with many counts. This chain joins TRBV12-3 or TRBV12-4 and TRBJ1-2; D remains unclear. Trimming left V 8 bases short and J 0 bases short, with 10 bases between. The CDR3 is 13 residues long. For the CDR3, the DNA is TGTGCCAGCGCCCTGAAGGCTAACTATGGCTACACCTTC. Amino acid sequence: CASALKANYGYTF.

This chain joins TRBV7-9 and TRBJ2-3; 9 nucleotides agree with TRBD1. With 6 bases clipped from V and 2 bases from J, the junction kept 3 bases outside the gene matches. The CDR3 is made up of 14 amino acids. The germline V gene has CDR1 SEHNR and CDR2 FQNEAQ (reference sequence). The CDR3 DNA follows: TGTGCCAGCAGGCGGACAGGGGACACAGATACGCAGTATTTT. Translated, it gives CASRRTGDTDTQYF.

This clonotype was recorded many times. CDR3 in amino acids: CASSLWSGGVQETQYF. CDR3 sequence (DNA): TGCGCCAGCAGCTTGTGGTCCGGGGGGGTCCAAGAGACCCAGTACTTC. The chain has TRBV5-1 and TRBJ2-5; 8 bases map to TRBD2. V trimming: 1 base; J trimming: 1 base; junction bases outside the gene matches: 6. The CDR3 has 16 residues. Germline CDR1 SGHRS, CDR2 YFSETQ.

This clonotype came up many times. The chain carries TRBV20-1 and TRBJ2-5; D remains unclear. This CDR3 comprises 11 residues. CDR1 and CDR2 from the germline V gene are DFQATT and SNEGSKA (reference sequence). The CDR3 sequence: CRGLGQETQYF. The CDR3 DNA sequence: TGCAGGGGGTTGGGGCAAGAGACCCAGTACTTC.